This T cell receptor beta chain was sequenced in a study of cytomegalovirus exposure and HLA in healthy donors. Overall study: Genotyping showed less than 85% of almost 400 donors falling in the Caucasian-associated ancestry cluster.

60 Vbeta and 13 Jbeta primers were used in PCR. Only in-frame clones appear in the TCRdb table, and some are missing; sequencing was by immunoSEQ multiplex PCR. The sample has 150,000 to 200,000 clones; approximately 82% are singletons. The V gene's germline CDR1 is SQVTM and CDR2 ANQGSEA. CDR3 length equals 14 residues. The J segment lost 5 bases and the V segment lost 7 bases, leaving 13 bases of the junction unmatched. This clonotype was obtained from a man in his fifties or sixties in good health and CMV-seropositive. V usage is TRBV29-1 and J usage is TRBJ1-2, with TRBD1 matching over 7 bases. The sample taken for sequencing was PBMCs. The CDR3 DNA follows: TGCAGCGCCCCAACCCGACAGGGCCCTTATGGCTACACCTTC. This gives the protein CSAPTRQGPYGYTF. Full variable domain (outside the CDR3, taken from reference TRBV29-1 and TRBJ1-2): SAVISQKPSRDICQRGTSLTIQCQVDSQVTMMFWYRQQPGQSLTLIATANQGSEATYESGFVIDKFPISRPNLTFSTLTVSNMSPEDSSIYLCSAPTRQGPYGYTFGSGTRLTVV.